Shown below are 23 T cell receptor beta chains from a single sample sequenced in a study of vaccination effects on CD4 cells after COVID-19. TCRdb's table, derived via immunoSEQ multiplex PCR, lists solely in-frame clones and lacks some. The table shows under 40,000 clones, with less than 85% occurring only once. Having been cultured for about ten days, the cells underwent CD4+ T cell isolation. Their antigens are not known. Sequenced material: CD4+ T cells from PBMCs cultured without peptide, taken before COVID-19 vaccination. The receptor source for this set is a human donor who received a COVID-19 vaccine.

The chain employs TRBV25-1 and TRBJ1-4; D is undetermined. CDR1 and CDR2 (germline): MGHDK, SYGVNS. This CDR3 has 15 residues. The V end lost 0 bases, the J end lost 6 bases, and 11 bases lay between the germline ends. The CDR3 coding sequence is TGTGCCAGCAGTGAATATGGCGGGTTTTATGAAAAACTGTTTTTT. Translation: CASSEYGGFYEKLFF. The entire variable domain, with the rest obtained from reference TRBV25-1 and TRBJ1-4, is as follows: EADIYQTPRYLVIGTGKKITLECSQTMGHDKMYWYQQDPGMELHLIHYSYGVNSTEKGDLSSESTVSRIRTEHFPLTLESARPSHTSQYLCASSEYGGFYEKLFFGSGTQLSVL.

The chain joins TRBV24-1 to TRBJ2-3, with a tentative D call TRBD1 (5 bases). The germline V and J ends were trimmed by 7 bases and 3 bases, with 10 bases remaining between them. The CDR3 length is 13 residues. Germline CDR1 reads KGHDR; CDR2 reads SFDVKD. CDR3 amino acids: CATSRQGTDTQYF. CDR3 bases: TGTGCCACCAGCCGCCAGGGTACAGATACGCAGTATTTT.

The chain has TRBV4-1 and TRBJ2-3, with 7 positions matching TRBD2. CDR3 length equals 21 residues. The junction had 30 bases not matched to a gene; V was cut back by 2 bases and J by 10 bases. Germline V gives CDR1 MGHRA, CDR2 YSYEKL. The CDR3 nucleotides read TGCGCCAGCAGCCAAAGATTCGTAATGACTAGCCGGAACAGCACAGATAGGGCGCAGTATTTT. This encodes CASSQRFVMTSRNSTDRAQYF.

The CDR3 coding sequence is TGCGCCAGCAGCCGTTACGGACAGAGCACAGATACGCAGTATTTT. Amino acids: CASSRYGQSTDTQYF. V usage is TRBV5-1 and J usage is TRBJ2-3; D possibly corresponds to TRBD1 (6 bases). CDR1 is SGHRS and CDR2 is YFSETQ in the germline V gene. This CDR3 has 15 residues. The V end was cut by 4 bases, the J end by 0 bases, with 12 bases between.

The V call is TRBV2, the J call TRBJ2-1; tentatively, D is TRBD2 (6 bases). Trimming stripped 4 bases from V and 6 bases from J, with 10 bases between. The CDR3 is made up of 13 amino acids. Per the germline V gene, CDR1 is SNHLY and CDR2 is FYNNEI. The CDR3 sequence: CASSADYSNEQFF. The CDR3 DNA is TGTGCCAGCAGTGCGGACTATTCCAATGAGCAGTTCTTC.

The rearrangement links TRBV27 to TRBJ2-2; TRBD1 might be the D (5 bases). V lost 3 bases, J lost 4 bases, and 12 bases lay in between. This CDR3 region has 15 residues. The V gene's germline CDR1 is MNHEY and CDR2 SMNVEV (reference sequence). The CDR3 protein is CASSFEGAVTGELFF. CDR3 sequence (DNA): TGTGCCAGCAGTTTCGAAGGGGCGGTCACCGGGGAGCTGTTTTTT.

The rearrangement joins TRBV9 to TRBJ2-2, with 7 bases fitting TRBD2. The CDR3 length is 15 residues. Germline trimming cut 6 bases from V and 1 base from J; bases unmatched to any gene: 6. CDR1 SGDLS and CDR2 YYNGEE come from the germline V gene. CDR3 in DNA: TGTGCCAGCAATCGGGTAGCGGGGAACACCGGGGAGCTGTTTTTT. Translating it yields CASNRVAGNTGELFF.

This chain uses TRBV19 with TRBJ1-2; the match to TRBD1 covers 11 bases. V shed 2 bases and J 9 bases; nucleotides not matched to a gene: 11. The CDR3 runs 16 residues. Germline CDR1 and CDR2: LNHDA and SQIVND (reference sequence). The CDR3 protein is CASSISRTGGRFSYTF. The CDR3 nucleotides are TGTGCCAGTAGTATAAGCCGGACAGGGGGCCGATTCAGCTACACCTTC. Together with reference TRBV19 and TRBJ1-2, the CDR3 gives the full variable domain: DGGITQSPKYLFRKEGQNVTLSCEQNLNHDAMYWYRQDPGQGLRLIYYSQIVNDFQKGDIAEGYSVSREKKESFPLTVTSAQKNPTAFYLCASSISRTGGRFSYTFGSGTRLTVV.

The V and J genes are TRBV19 and TRBJ2-7; D is undetermined. This CDR3 region has 15 residues. V lost 5 bases, J lost 2 bases, and 16 bases lay in between. Germline V gives CDR1 LNHDA, CDR2 SQIVND (reference sequence). The CDR3 coding sequence is TGTGCCAGTAGTCCTCGGAGTCAGCCGGCCTACGAGCAGTACTTC. Encoded protein: CASSPRSQPAYEQYF.

The rearrangement uses TRBV20-1 and TRBJ1-2; D is perhaps TRBD1 (5 bases). Germline V CDR1 and CDR2: DFQATT, SNEGSKA (reference sequence). The CDR3 loop spans 11 amino acids. Trimming pared 4 bases from V and 2 bases from J, leaving 5 bases between. CDR3 loop: CSATGNYGYTF. The CDR3 coding sequence is TGCAGTGCTACAGGGAACTATGGCTACACCTTC.

The chain links TRBV5-1 to TRBJ2-5, with D unresolved. V lost 2 bases and J lost 2, with 13 bases in between. Germline-derived CDR1 and CDR2 are SGHRS and YFSETQ. The CDR3 has 15 amino acids. The CDR3 is CASSFSGDRQETQYF. The CDR3 region has the DNA TGCGCCAGCAGCTTTAGTGGGGATAGGCAAGAGACCCAGTACTTC.

This chain connects TRBV9 to TRBJ2-7; D could derive from TRBD1 or TRBD2 (5 bases each). CDR1 is SGDLS and CDR2 is YYNGEE in the germline V gene. V lost 0 bases and J 7 bases, leaving 14 bases between the germline ends. This CDR3 has 14 residues. Written as DNA, the CDR3 is TGTGCCAGCAGCGTAGGAGGGGTTGGGGCAGAGCAGTACTTC. It is translated as CASSVGGVGAEQYF.

This chain uses TRBV6-4 with TRBJ2-3, with TRBD2 matching 11 bases. V shed 0 bases and J 2 bases; nucleotides not matched to a gene: 1. The germline V gene encodes CDR1 MRHNA and CDR2 SNTAGT. This CDR3 is built from 16 residues. CDR3 sequence reads: CASSDSSGGATDTQYF. CDR3 bases: TGTGCCAGCAGTGACTCTAGCGGGGGGGCCACAGATACGCAGTATTTT.

This clone was recorded a few times. This chain connects TRBV10-2 to TRBJ1-1, with 7 nucleotides matching TRBD1. Germline V gene data show CDR1 as WSHSY and CDR2 as SAAADI. J was trimmed by 1 base and V by 4 bases; bases with no gene match: 3. The CDR3 has 14 amino acids. For the CDR3, the DNA is TGCGCCAGCAGTGGACAGGGCACGAACACTGAAGCTTTCTTT. The encoded protein is CASSGQGTNTEAFF.

This clone was counted once. J is TRBJ1-2 and V is TRBV29-1; D ambiguous. The V end was cut by 6 bases, the J end by 0 bases, with 14 bases between. Germline V gene data show CDR1 as SQVTM and CDR2 as ANQGSEA. The CDR3 sequence is 14 residues long. The CDR3 bases are TGCAGCGTCGCCCCGGGTACTACTAACTATGGCTACACCTTC. Amino acids: CSVAPGTTNYGYTF.

The gene calls are TRBV15 and TRBJ2-3; no clear D gene. V lost 5 bases and J lost 4, with 10 bases in between. This CDR3 contains 13 residues. The germline V gene has CDR1 LNHNV and CDR2 YYDKDF (reference sequence). CDR3 coding DNA: TGTGCCACCAGCCTAAGGCAAGCAGATACGCAGTATTTT. It is translated as CATSLRQADTQYF.

The rearrangement joins TRBV2 to TRBJ1-1, with 8 bases that match TRBD1. V lost 10 bases, J lost 1 base, and 5 bases stayed unmatched. There are 13 residues in the CDR3. Germline CDR1 is SNHLY and CDR2 is FYNNEI. CDR3 sequence reads: CATTDRENTEAFF. CDR3 nucleotide sequence: TGTGCCACCACGGACAGGGAGAACACTGAAGCTTTCTTT. Combining the CDR3 with reference TRBV2 and TRBJ1-1 gives the whole variable domain EPEVTQTPSHQVTQMGQEVILRCVPISNHLYFYWYRQILGQKVEFLVSFYNNEISEKSEIFDDQFSVERPDGSNFTLKIRSTKLEDSAMYFCATTDRENTEAFFGQGTRLTVV.

The chain employs TRBV25-1 and TRBJ2-2, with 10 positions matching TRBD2. The CDR3 sequence is 18 residues long. Germline lookup yields CDR1 MGHDK and CDR2 SYGVNS. V was pared by 1 base and J by 4 bases, with 9 bases of the junction left unmatched. Here the CDR3 DNA reads TGTGCCAGCAGTGAATTGGCTAGCGGGAGTGGAGGCACCGGGGAGCTGTTTTTT. Translated: CASSELASGSGGTGELFF.

The chain employs TRBV4-2 and TRBJ2-1; D remains unclear. Trimming removed 4 bases from V and 0 bases from J, with 13 bases in between. The CDR3 consists of 16 residues. CDR1 is LGHNA, CDR2 YNFKEQ, per germline. CDR3 sequence reads: CASSRDRVSSYNEQFF. The DNA of the CDR3 is TGTGCCAGCAGCCGAGATCGCGTAAGCTCCTACAATGAGCAGTTCTTC.

This clone came up a few times. The chain recombines TRBV11-2 with TRBJ1-4; 7 bases are a match to TRBD1. V shed 5 bases, J shed 5 bases, and the junction held 8 bases outside the gene matches. Germline-derived CDR1 and CDR2 are SGHAT and FQNNGV. The CDR3 covers 15 residues. The DNA of the CDR3 is TGTGCCAGCAGCACCCGGACAGGACTGAATGAAAAACTGTTTTTT. Amino acid sequence: CASSTRTGLNEKLFF.

The rearrangement links TRBV2 to TRBJ1-1; D is possibly TRBD1 (5 bases). The V gene lost 11 bases and the J gene lost 1 base, with 11 bases spanning the gap. Germline CDR1 reads SNHLY; CDR2 reads FYNNEI. There are 12 residues in the CDR3. Written as DNA, the CDR3 is TGTGCCTCAGCGGGGGGGAACACTGAAGCTTTCTTT. It specifies CASAGGNTEAFF.

This clone appeared a single time. This rearrangement joins TRBV4-1 to TRBJ1-3, with unresolved D. Germline V gene sequence: CDR1 MGHRA, CDR2 YSYEKL. Trimming removed 0 bases at V and 2 bases at J, with 5 bases between. The CDR3 consists of 14 residues. The CDR3 reads CASSQEVAGNTIYF. As DNA, the CDR3 is TGCGCCAGCAGCCAAGAAGTAGCTGGAAACACCATATATTTT.

V is TRBV5-4 and J is TRBJ2-7; 8 bases agree with TRBD2. The germline V gene encodes CDR1 SGHNT and CDR2 YYREEE (reference sequence). V lost 3 bases and J lost 6; bases outside the gene matches: 17. There are 17 residues in the CDR3. The CDR3 loop is CASSSSPLVGAGVEQYF. For the CDR3, the DNA is TGTGCCAGCAGCTCGTCCCCCCTCGTGGGAGCGGGAGTCGAGCAGTACTTC.